This TCR beta chain derives from a study of persistence of HIV-infected CD4 T cells. Study-level background: A larger, less memory-rich fraction responded to anti-CD3/anti-CD28 beads than to antigen.

Cells were stimulated nonspecifically with anti-CD3/anti-CD28 magnetic beads. Responding CD4+ T cells were sorted by upregulation of both CD40 ligand and CD69. For 15 to 20 hours, CD8-depleted PBMCs received anti-CD28/CD49d costimulation, a CD40-blocking antibody and enfuvirtide. The CDR3 runs to 11 residues. The V end was cut by 5 bases, the J end by 4 bases, with 6 bases between. Remarks on this clone: Its specificity is not known.

The libraries were made with immunoSEQ version 4 in survey mode. Here immunoSEQ multiplex PCR was the method, and the copy in TCRdb shows in-frame clones only, minus some. The profile shows about 40,000 clones, around 90% of them singletons. The source of this sequence is an adult man with HIV who was CMV-seropositive. The rearrangement uses TRBV12-3 or TRBV12-4 and TRBJ2-7; no firm D call. The sample consisted of CD4+ T cells sorted from PBMCs after approximately 18-hour stimulation, taken from a patient who received antiretroviral therapy. CDR3 in amino acids: CASSTWYEQYF. The DNA for the CDR3 is TGTGCCAGCAGTACGTGGTACGAGCAGTACTTC.